Included here is one T cell receptor beta chain sequence, with context. This record belongs to a study of technical replicates of blood from a handful of donors. J gave up 5 bases and V 0 bases, and 2 bases lay outside the gene matches. The CDR3 is 15 residues long. Per the germline V gene, CDR1 is SGHDT and CDR2 is YYEEEE. Generated by immunoSEQ multiplex PCR, the TCRdb table keeps only in-frame clones and is missing some. The table has over 50,000 clones, 90% to 95% seen once; the top ten hold 0.22%. The sequenced sample consisted of T cells isolated from PBMCs. V usage is TRBV5-6 and J usage is TRBJ2-1; TRBD2 aligns across 10 bases. This clonotype originated in a human donor in good health. In nucleotides, the CDR3 is TGTGCCAGCAGCTTGGAACTAGCGGGGCACAATGAGCAGTTCTTC. It specifies CASSLELAGHNEQFF.